One T cell receptor (beta chain) is described in this entry. What it binds is not known. This specimen comes from a study of glioma-infiltrating T cells after dendritic cell vaccination. Across the study: Samples are from glioblastoma patients in Phase I and II dendritic cell vaccine trials. General study results and limits: Longer survival after dendritic cell vaccination followed higher pretreatment TIL content.

The V gene's germline CDR1 is SGHVT and CDR2 SQSDAQ. Between the trimmed V and J ends, which lost 7 bases and 2 bases, there was a span of 12 bases. This CDR3 spans 14 amino acids. Clones were sequenced by immunoSEQ multiplex PCR, and TCRdb holds only the in-frame ones, with some missing. The table lists around 90,000 clones, approximately 78% of them singletons, with approximately 2.1% in the top ten. Time point reported: after dendritic cell vaccination, including at tumor progression/relapse. Fresh-frozen tumor tissue and more than two years of survival data were available for all. None of the glioblastoma patients had an isocitrate dehydrogenase mutation.

This clonotype was sampled from a human donor with glioblastoma. The material sequenced was blood, taken after dendritic cell vaccination. The chain carries TRBV7-4 and TRBJ2-1; perhaps TRBD2 as D (6 bases). The CDR3 bases are TGTGCCAGCACGGCGGGGCCACCCTACAATGAGCAGTTCTTC. As protein: CASTAGPPYNEQFF.